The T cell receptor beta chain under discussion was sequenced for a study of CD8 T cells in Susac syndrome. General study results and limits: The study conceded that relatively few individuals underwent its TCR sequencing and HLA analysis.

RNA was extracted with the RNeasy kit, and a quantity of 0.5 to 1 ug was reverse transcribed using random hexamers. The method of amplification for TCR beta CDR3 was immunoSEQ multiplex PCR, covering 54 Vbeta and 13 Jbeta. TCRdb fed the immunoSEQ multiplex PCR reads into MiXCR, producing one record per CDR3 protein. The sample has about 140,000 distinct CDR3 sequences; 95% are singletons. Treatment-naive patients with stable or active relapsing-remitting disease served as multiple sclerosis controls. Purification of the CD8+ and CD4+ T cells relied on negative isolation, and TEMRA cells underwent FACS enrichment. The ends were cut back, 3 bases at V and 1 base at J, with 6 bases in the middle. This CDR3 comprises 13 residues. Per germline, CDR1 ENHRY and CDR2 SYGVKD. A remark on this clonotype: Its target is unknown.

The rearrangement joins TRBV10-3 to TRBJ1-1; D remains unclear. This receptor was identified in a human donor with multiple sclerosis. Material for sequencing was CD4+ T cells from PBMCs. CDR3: CAISDLPNTEAFF. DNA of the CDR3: TGTGCCATCAGTGATCTCCCGAACACTGAAGCTTTCTTT.